These 10 T cell receptor beta chains were all obtained from the same sample, sequenced in a study of T-cell memory formation after mild COVID-19. TCRdb re-called the 5' RACE reads with MiXCR, one entry per CDR3 protein. The repertoire holds approximately 240,000 distinct CDR3 sequences, about 16% seen once, with approximately 3.4% in the top ten. The sample was PBMCs or a T cell subset sorted from them (not recorded which). These receptors all come from a man younger than 35 who had mild COVID-19 (a few samples of this study predate the infection). Cell type and time point are not known.

This clonotype was counted only a few times. The CDR3, as DNA: TGTGCCTGGACTCAAGCCCGAGGTCAGGGTTCGAACACCGGGGAGCTGTTTTTT. Translated: CAWTQARGQGSNTGELFF. This chain links TRBV30 with TRBJ2-2; D is perhaps TRBD1 (5 bases). V was trimmed by 4 bases and J by 0 bases, leaving 21 bases between them. CDR3 length: 18 amino acids. CDR1 is GTSNPN, CDR2 SVGIG, per germline (reference sequence).

The chain couples TRBV5-1 to TRBJ2-3; D is undetermined. Germline loops: CDR1 SGHRS, CDR2 YFSETQ. CDR3 length: 16 residues. V dropped 5 bases and J dropped 6 bases, with 22 bases sitting between them. The CDR3 here is CASRSRRTSVGDTQYF. CDR3 coding DNA: TGCGCCAGCAGGTCAAGGAGAACCAGCGTTGGTGATACGCAGTATTTT.

V usage is TRBV5-6 and J usage is TRBJ2-3, with 8 positions matching TRBD1. This CDR3 has 17 amino acids. After removal of 2 bases from V and 2 bases from J, the junction contained 10 bases not matched to a gene. Looked up from germline, CDR1 is SGHDT and CDR2 is YYEEEE. The DNA for the CDR3 is TGTGCCAGCAGCTTCGGGCCGCACAGGGGGGTCACAGATACGCAGTATTTT. It is translated as CASSFGPHRGVTDTQYF.

This clonotype has more than one count but fewer than ten. The chain combines TRBV2 with TRBJ1-6, with D unclear. The germline gives CDR1 SNHLY, CDR2 FYNNEI. The CDR3 has 13 amino acids. V was trimmed by 3 bases and J by 9 bases, leaving 9 bases between them. In DNA form, the CDR3 reads TGTGCCAGCAGTGAGGATATAGGTTCACCCCTCCACTTT. Translating gives CASSEDIGSPLHF.

This clonotype has more than one count but fewer than ten. The chain employs TRBV7-2 and TRBJ1-2; 8 nucleotides line up with TRBD1. The CDR3 has 16 amino acids. Germline V gene data show CDR1 as SGHTA and CDR2 as FQGNSA. The V segment lost 0 bases and the J segment 4 bases; nucleotides outside the gene matches: 7. CDR3 sequence (DNA): TGTGCCAGCAGCTTAGCCCGGACAGGGAAGACCTATGGCTACACCTTC. This translates into CASSLARTGKTYGYTF.

This clonotype has a handful of counts. The V and J genes are TRBV5-1 and TRBJ2-1; 9 nucleotides agree with TRBD2. CDR3 length: 15 amino acids. From germline, CDR1 is SGHRS and CDR2 YFSETQ. Trimming removed 3 bases from V and 8 bases from J; junction bases left unmatched: 9. The CDR3 DNA follows: TGCGCCAGCAGCTCGGGACTAGCAGAAACTGATGAGCAGTTCTTC. This sequence encodes CASSSGLAETDEQFF.

The sample holds many counts of this clonotype. This chain joins TRBV2 and TRBJ1-1; no definite D call. Trimming cost V 4 bases and J 8 bases, with 8 bases left between them. In germline, CDR1 is SNHLY, CDR2 FYNNEI. This CDR3 region has 11 residues. The CDR3 DNA reads as TGTGCCAGCAGTGGGGGTATCGAAGCTTTCTTT. Translated: CASSGGIEAFF.

This clonotype has only a few counts. V usage is TRBV7-2 and J usage is TRBJ2-2; D unclear. V was clipped by 3 bases and J by 4 bases, with 9 bases between them. Germline CDR1 reads SGHTA; CDR2 reads FQGNSA. This CDR3 region has 14 residues. The CDR3 sequence is CASSFALGTGELFF. CDR3 DNA: TGTGCCAGCAGCTTTGCCCTGGGCACCGGGGAGCTGTTTTTT.

This clonotype was seen ten or more times. The chain is built from TRBV20-1 and TRBJ2-5; the D gene is possibly TRBD1 (5 bases). This CDR3 is 11 amino acids long. The germline CDR1 and CDR2 sequences are DFQATT and SNEGSKA (reference sequence). Deletions cut 2 bases from V and 4 bases from J, with 5 bases between. CDR3 residues: CSARQGETQYF. The CDR3 nucleotides are TGCAGTGCTAGACAGGGAGAGACCCAGTACTTC.

This clonotype was found a few times. This chain links TRBV7-8 with TRBJ1-2; unclear D gene. The V gene lost 4 bases and the J gene lost 0 bases, with 12 bases spanning the gap. The CDR3 has 15 amino acids. CDR1 and CDR2 from the germline V gene are SGHVS and FQNEAQ. CDR3 residues: CASSSHRLTNYGYTF. For the CDR3, the DNA is TGTGCCAGCAGCTCTCATCGCCTTACTAACTATGGCTACACCTTC.